This T cell receptor (beta chain) was sequenced during a study of blood T cells in healthy people across ages. A J-beta primer mix and a sample-barcoded 5' primer were used in a second PCR of roughly 6 to 12 cycles. Unique molecular identifiers of 12 random nucleotides labeled each cDNA. TCRdb called the 5' RACE reads again in MiXCR, with one record for every CDR3 protein. This table holds approximately 790,000 distinct CDR3 sequences, approximately 59% found once. In the case of this clonotype: Its antigen is still unknown.

Study-wide results and limits: Age showed a roughly linear inverse relationship with TCR beta diversity per million T cells. There was a strong correlation between TCR beta diversity and naive T cell percentage.

Germline CDR1 is DFQATT and CDR2 is SNEGSKA (reference sequence). The trim removed 5 bases at V and 4 bases at J, leaving 13 bases unmatched. This CDR3 spans 15 amino acids. The sequence was obtained from a young man in good health. The chain is built from TRBV20-1 and TRBJ1-1; 7 nucleotides line up with TRBD1. The specimen sequenced was blood. The CDR3 loop reads CSAGSHRGWSTEAFF. CDR3 nucleotides: TGCAGTGCTGGTAGCCACAGGGGATGGAGCACTGAAGCTTTCTTT.